A single sample gave rise to the 10 T cell receptor beta chains below, sequenced in a study of blood T cells in healthy people across ages. Primed by a sample-barcoded 5' primer and a J-beta primer mix, a second PCR proceeded for about 6 to 11 cycles. Each CDR3 protein gets one entry after TCRdb re-called the 5' RACE reads with MiXCR. The data hold 850,000 to 1,000,000 distinct CDR3 sequences, with roughly 52% observed a single time. Sequenced: blood. Receptor source: a man aged 25 to 45 in good health.

This clonotype showed up just a few times. The rearrangement joins TRBV6-5 to TRBJ1-5; 7 nucleotides line up with TRBD1. Germline CDR1 MNHEY, CDR2 SVGAGI. This CDR3 has 13 amino acids. With V trimmed by 6 bases and J by 6 bases, 5 bases remained unmatched. CDR3 sequence (DNA): TGTGCCAGCAGACGAAGACAGGGTCAGCCCCAGCATTTT. This sequence encodes CASRRRQGQPQHF.

The genes are TRBV12-3 or TRBV12-4 and TRBJ1-6, with 7 bases aligning to TRBD1. The CDR3 extends over 14 amino acids. V trimming: 6 bases; J trimming: 9 bases; junction bases outside the gene matches: 8. CDR3 nucleotide sequence: TGTGCCAGCAGCTGGACAGGACTTGGTTCACCCCTCCACTTT. Translated: CASSWTGLGSPLHF.

V is TRBV20-1 and J is TRBJ1-4; D unresolved. The germline V gene encodes CDR1 DFQATT and CDR2 SNEGSKA (reference sequence). V was shortened by 4 bases and J by 7 bases, with 7 bases between the two germline ends. The CDR3 consists of 11 residues. Here the CDR3 reads CSAIHGEKLFF. The CDR3 nucleotides are TGCAGTGCTATACATGGTGAAAAACTGTTTTTT.

CDR3 in DNA: TGCAGTGCCGGCCCCCAAGGGGTCGAGCAGTACTTC. This translates into CSAGPQGVEQYF. The rearrangement uses TRBV20-1 and TRBJ2-5; D may be TRBD1 (5 bases). The DNA end lines up better with TRBJ2-7; the J call may be wrong. The germline gives CDR1 DFQATT, CDR2 SNEGSKA (reference sequence). This CDR3 has 12 residues.

The rearrangement joins TRBV27 to TRBJ1-5; D is uncertain. The ends were cut back, 4 bases at V and 5 bases at J, with 9 bases in the middle. This CDR3 comprises 13 residues. Germline CDR1 is MNHEY and CDR2 is SMNVEV (reference sequence). The CDR3 DNA follows: TGTGCCAGCAGTTCCTGGGATGATCAGCCCCAGCATTTT. Translated, it gives CASSSWDDQPQHF.

There are a few counts of this clonotype. The chain employs TRBV5-1 and TRBJ2-7; D is uncertain. The V end was cut by 9 bases, the J end by 2 bases, with 18 bases between. The CDR3 loop spans 14 amino acids. In germline, CDR1 is SGHRS, CDR2 YFSETQ. CDR3 sequence (DNA): TGCGCCACTTCCTCCGGTCCGGGTCCCTACGAGCAGTACTTC. Translated: CATSSGPGPYEQYF.

The chain employs TRBV6-6 and TRBJ2-1; 8 bases align to TRBD1. Germline assignment: CDR1 MNHNY and CDR2 SVGAGI (reference sequence). The CDR3 consists of 15 residues. V shed 7 bases and J 7 bases; nucleotides not matched to a gene: 12. DNA for the CDR3: TGTGCCAGCATGGTGGACAGGGTGGCCAAGAATGAGCAGTTCTTC. Amino acid sequence: CASMVDRVAKNEQFF.

This clonotype was observed a few times. This chain connects TRBV5-1 to TRBJ2-6, with D uncertain. This CDR3 is built from 16 residues. CDR1 and CDR2 from the germline V gene are SGHRS and YFSETQ. V lost 0 bases to trimming and J lost 0 bases, with 7 bases between them. The CDR3 loop is CASSLETGSGANVLTF. The CDR3 DNA is TGCGCCAGCAGCTTGGAAACCGGCTCTGGGGCCAACGTCCTGACTTTC. The full variable domain, in which reference TRBV5-1 and TRBJ2-6 provide the parts outside the CDR3, is KAGVTQTPRYLIKTRGQQVTLSCSPISGHRSVSWYQQTPGQGLQFLFEYFSETQRNKGNFPGRFSGRQFSNSRSEMNVSTLELGDSALYLCASSLETGSGANVLTFGAGSRLTVL.

The chain joins TRBV20-1 to TRBJ2-1; TRBD2 agrees at 7 bases. Per the germline V gene, CDR1 is DFQATT and CDR2 is SNEGSKA (reference sequence). CDR3 length equals 14 residues. Unmatched junction bases numbered 7, after V lost 6 bases and J lost 2 bases. The CDR3 is CSATREAPYNEQFF. The CDR3 bases are TGCAGTGCCACCCGGGAGGCGCCCTACAATGAGCAGTTCTTC.

The chain links TRBV11-2 to TRBJ1-4, with 11 nucleotides matching TRBD1. CDR1 and CDR2 (germline): SGHAT, FQNNGV. The junction had 5 bases not matched to a gene; V was cut back by 5 bases and J by 0 bases. The CDR3 runs to 17 residues. CDR3 sequence reads: CASSAGTGGTTNEKLFF. CDR3 coding DNA: TGTGCCAGCAGCGCCGGGACAGGGGGAACAACTAATGAAAAACTGTTTTTT.